The 18 T cell receptor beta chains in this list originate from one sample, sequenced in a study of blood T cell repertoires in COVID-19. Some clones are missing from TCRdb's copy, which holds only in-frame ones; the method was immunoSEQ multiplex PCR. The sample records about 53,000 clones, about four fifths being singletons. The specimen was peripheral blood. Source of these receptors: a woman aged 60-75 years with acute or convalescent COVID-19.

This chain uses TRBV19 with TRBJ2-1; possibly TRBD2 for D (7 bases). V dropped 8 bases and J dropped 0 bases, with 20 bases sitting between them. Germline V CDR1 and CDR2: LNHDA, SQIVND (reference sequence). The CDR3 is made up of 17 amino acids. The CDR3 nucleotides are TGTGCCAGTTCTCTAAGGGGGGGGGACCCCTCCTACAATGAGCAGTTCTTC. Its translation is CASSLRGGDPSYNEQFF. Combining the CDR3 with reference TRBV19 and TRBJ2-1 gives the whole variable domain DGGITQSPKYLFRKEGQNVTLSCEQNLNHDAMYWYRQDPGQGLRLIYYSQIVNDFQKGDIAEGYSVSREKKESFPLTVTSAQKNPTAFYLCASSLRGGDPSYNEQFFGPGTRLTVL.

The chain has TRBV27 and TRBJ1-6, with D unclear. This CDR3 contains 14 residues. Germline V lookup: CDR1 MNHEY, CDR2 SMNVEV (reference sequence). V was cut by 5 bases and J by 6 bases, with 11 bases left in between. In DNA form, the CDR3 reads TGTGCCAGCAGTATGGTGGCCAGTAATTCACCCCTCCACTTT. Translating gives CASSMVASNSPLHF.

This clone was detected only a few times. CDR3 residues: CASTETGTAPRGKNIQYF. In DNA form, the CDR3 reads TGTGCCAGCACCGAGACCGGGACAGCGCCACGGGGGAAAAACATTCAGTACTTC. The chain couples TRBV28 to TRBJ2-4; D perhaps matches TRBD1 (7 bases). Trimming took off 7 bases at V and 4 bases at J, with 26 bases between the two ends. There are 18 residues in the CDR3. Germline CDR1 is MDHEN and CDR2 is SYDVKM.

The chain carries TRBV6-1 and TRBJ1-2, with 9 bases aligning to TRBD1. CDR1 and CDR2 from the germline V gene are MNHNS and SASEGT. J gave up 1 base and V 2 bases, and 11 bases lay outside the gene matches. This CDR3 has 18 amino acids. CDR3 nucleotide sequence: TGTGCCAGCAGTGAAACCCCGGGACAGGGAGGGATTAACTATGGCTACACCTTC. It encodes CASSETPGQGGINYGYTF.

V usage is TRBV3-1 (or the pseudogene TRBV3-2) and J usage is TRBJ2-7; no definite D call. From germline, CDR1 is LGHDT and CDR2 YNNKEL (reference sequence). V lost 1 base and J 4 bases, leaving 2 bases between the germline ends. The length of the CDR3 is 11 residues. In nucleotides, the CDR3 is TGTGCCAGCAGCCAAGTATACGAGCAGTACTTC. It specifies CASSQVYEQYF.

V and J are TRBV11-1 and TRBJ1-1, with D possibly TRBD1 on 5 matching bases. The V and J ends lost 3 bases and 1 base respectively, with 9 bases between them. The length of the CDR3 is 14 residues. In germline, CDR1 is SGHAT, CDR2 FQDESV (reference sequence). CDR3 region: CASSLDTGNTEAFF. CDR3 DNA: TGTGCCAGCAGCTTGGACACAGGGAACACTGAAGCTTTCTTT.

The chain recombines TRBV1 with TRBJ2-1; the DNA was not compared with TRBD2, the D call given in the table. TRBV1 is a documented pseudogene. The CDR3 covers 19 residues. The CDR3 region has the DNA TGCACCAGCAGCCAATTTACCTCTAGCGGGAGAGGATCCTACAATGAGCAGTTCTTC. Translation gives CTSSQFTSSGRGSYNEQFF.

This clone was found a few times. V and J are TRBV7-9 and TRBJ2-7, with D hard to call. Germline-derived CDR1 and CDR2 are SEHNR and FQNEAQ (reference sequence). Between the trimmed V and J ends, which lost 0 bases and 6 bases, there was a span of 3 bases. The CDR3 length is 11 residues. CDR3 coding DNA: TGTGCCAGCAGCTTAGCGGCCGAGCAGTACTTC. This encodes CASSLAAEQYF.

This chain uses TRBV4-1 with TRBJ1-1; 7 bases line up with TRBD1. CDR1 is MGHRA and CDR2 is YSYEKL in the germline V gene. V was pared by 3 bases and J by 0 bases, with 7 bases of the junction left unmatched. The CDR3 length is 16 residues. This CDR3 is CASSQVTGVMNTEAFF. The CDR3 DNA is TGCGCCAGCAGCCAGGTAACAGGGGTTATGAACACTGAAGCTTTCTTT.

CDR3 sequence (DNA): TGTGCCAGCAGCTTTCCCTTTTATGCGGGGATGGGCACTGAAGCTTTCTTT. Protein: CASSFPFYAGMGTEAFF. V and J are TRBV11-2 and TRBJ1-1; D gene uncertain. V lost 3 bases and J lost 4, with 21 bases in between. This CDR3 region has 17 residues. Germline V lookup: CDR1 SGHAT, CDR2 FQNNGV.

This clone was recorded a few times. The chain couples TRBV11-2 to TRBJ2-7; 7 bases map to TRBD2. Germline values: CDR1 SGHAT, CDR2 FQNNGV. The CDR3 contains 14 residues. Unmatched junction bases numbered 8, after V lost 5 bases and J lost 4 bases. Here the CDR3 reads CASSRPGREYEQYF. For the CDR3, the DNA is TGTGCCAGCAGCCGGCCGGGGAGGGAGTACGAGCAGTACTTC.

The chain is built from TRBV29-1 and TRBJ2-3; 8 bases are shared with TRBD2. The CDR3 is made up of 14 amino acids. Germline CDR1 and CDR2: SQVTM and ANQGSEA. V was clipped by 5 bases and J by 4 bases; unmatched bases: 8. CDR3 nucleotide sequence: TGCAGCGTTAGTACTAGCGGAGGACCAGATACGCAGTATTTT. Its translation: CSVSTSGGPDTQYF.

The chain couples TRBV28 to TRBJ1-1; D ambiguous. CDR3 length: 14 amino acids. Trimming pared 5 bases from V and 1 base from J, leaving 11 bases between. The V gene's germline CDR1 is MDHEN and CDR2 SYDVKM. The CDR3 DNA is TGTGCCAGCAGTGAATATAGTAAGAACACTGAAGCTTTCTTT. Amino acids: CASSEYSKNTEAFF.

This sequence joins TRBV9 and TRBJ1-1; 10 bases map to TRBD1. The length of the CDR3 is 16 residues. Unmatched junction bases numbered 7, after V lost 0 bases and J lost 5 bases. Germline CDR1 and CDR2: SGDLS and YYNGEE. Written as DNA, the CDR3 is TGTGCCAGCAGCGTAGGCCCCAGACAGGGGGCGACTGAAGCTTTCTTT. Translating gives CASSVGPRQGATEAFF.

Worth noting for this clone: This sample also contains other DNA sequences that code for the same CDR3. J is TRBJ1-1 and V is TRBV3-1 (or the pseudogene TRBV3-2), with TRBD1 identical over 8 bases. The germline V gene has CDR1 LGHDT and CDR2 YNNKEL (reference sequence). V lost 0 bases, J lost 3 bases, and 3 bases stayed unmatched. The CDR3 has 15 amino acids. The CDR3 DNA is TGTGCCAGCAGCCAAGACAGGGGGCGCGACACTGAAGCTTTCTTT. Protein: CASSQDRGRDTEAFF.

The chain is built from TRBV6-2 or TRBV6-3 and TRBJ1-1; 7 nucleotides line up with TRBD1. The CDR3 extends over 15 amino acids. V dropped 2 bases and J dropped 0; count of bases not matched to a gene: 3. The germline CDR1 and CDR2 sequences are MNHEY and SVGEGT. DNA for the CDR3: TGTGCCAGCAGTTACAGGGGGCGGGTGAACACTGAAGCTTTCTTT. Encoded protein: CASSYRGRVNTEAFF.

The rearrangement uses TRBV7-9 and TRBJ2-3; 8 bases match TRBD1. V lost 2 bases and J lost 2; bases outside the gene matches: 15. Germline CDR1 reads SEHNR; CDR2 reads FQNEAQ (reference sequence). The CDR3 spans 19 residues. Here the CDR3 DNA reads TGTGCCAGCAGCTTATTAGTTAGCTTGGGCAGGGGGCCCACAGATACGCAGTATTTT. As protein: CASSLLVSLGRGPTDTQYF. The full variable domain, completed using reference TRBV7-9 and TRBJ2-3, is DTGVSQNPRHKITKRGQNVTFRCDPISEHNRLYWYRQTLGQGPEFLTYFQNEAQLEKSRLLSDRFSAERPKGSFSTLEIQRTEQGDSAMYLCASSLLVSLGRGPTDTQYFGPGTRLTVL.

The chain carries TRBV5-1 and TRBJ1-1, with TRBD1 as a possible D gene (5 bases). The V end was cut by 4 bases, the J end by 2 bases, with 12 bases between. The CDR3 loop spans 14 amino acids. Looked up from germline, CDR1 is SGHRS and CDR2 is YFSETQ. DNA of the CDR3: TGCGCCAGCAGCCCCGGGGGTGGTAACACTGAAGCTTTCTTT. Protein: CASSPGGGNTEAFF. Based on the CDR3 plus reference TRBV5-1 and TRBJ1-1, the full variable domain is KAGVTQTPRYLIKTRGQQVTLSCSPISGHRSVSWYQQTPGQGLQFLFEYFSETQRNKGNFPGRFSGRQFSNSRSEMNVSTLELGDSALYLCASSPGGGNTEAFFGQGTRLTVV.